The clone carrying this T cell receptor beta chain was detected many times. What it binds is not known. Trimming pared 3 bases from V and 6 bases from J, leaving 5 bases between. The CDR3 has 12 amino acids. Germline V gives CDR1 MDHEN, CDR2 SYDVKM. The data belong to a study of CD8 T cells in ankylosing spondylitis. Study-level points and caveats: In ankylosing spondylitis patients, matched synovial fluid reportedly showed significant enrichment of disease-linked clones. Past studies reported some motif variants in reactive arthritis synovial fluid and blood. Seven to nine highly homologous variants formed a TCR beta motif that appeared characteristic of ankylosing spondylitis blood.

Generation of TCR beta libraries employed quantitative 5'-RACE incorporating molecular barcodes. TCRdb called the 5' RACE reads again in MiXCR, with one record for every CDR3 protein. The profile shows 700,000 to 850,000 distinct CDR3 sequences, 10% to 15% of them singletons. The receptor was isolated from a male donor with ankylosing spondylitis. Sequenced sample: blood, either unsorted or a sorted T cell fraction (not recorded which). This chain uses TRBV28 with TRBJ2-2, with D tentatively TRBD2 (5 bases). The CDR3 nucleotides read TGTGCCAGCAGTTTGAGGGCCGGGGAGCTGTTTTTT. Translation: CASSLRAGELFF.